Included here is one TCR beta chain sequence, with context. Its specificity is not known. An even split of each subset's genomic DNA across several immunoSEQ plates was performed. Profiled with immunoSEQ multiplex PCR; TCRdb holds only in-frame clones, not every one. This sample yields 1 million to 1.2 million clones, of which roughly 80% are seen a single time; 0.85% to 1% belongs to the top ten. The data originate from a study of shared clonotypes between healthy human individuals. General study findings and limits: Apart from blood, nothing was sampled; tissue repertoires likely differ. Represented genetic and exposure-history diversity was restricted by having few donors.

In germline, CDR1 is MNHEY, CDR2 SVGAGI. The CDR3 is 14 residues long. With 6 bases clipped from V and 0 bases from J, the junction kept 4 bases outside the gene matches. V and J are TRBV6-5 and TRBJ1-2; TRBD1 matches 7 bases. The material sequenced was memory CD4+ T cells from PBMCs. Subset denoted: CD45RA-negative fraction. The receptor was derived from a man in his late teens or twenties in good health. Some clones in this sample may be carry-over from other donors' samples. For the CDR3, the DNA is TGTGCCAGCAGACGAGGGACAGCTAACTATGGCTACACCTTC. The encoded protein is CASRRGTANYGYTF.